This T cell receptor (beta chain) was recovered during a study of shared clonotypes between healthy human individuals. Findings of the study overall: Estimated richness values were generally larger in naive subsets than in memory subsets.

Positive CCR7 selection of CD45RO-negative cells yielded the naive CD8 cells, and terminally differentiated effector memory CD45RA+ cells were excluded. Concerning this clone itself: Antigen unknown.

Trimming removed 6 bases from V and 3 bases from J, with 9 bases in between. This CDR3 comprises 12 residues. Germline V gene sequence: CDR1 SGHAT, CDR2 FQNNGV. Data came from immunoSEQ multiplex PCR; TCRdb stores just in-frame clones and leaves some out. The sample lists about 820,000 clones, nearly 95% seen once, with 24% in the top ten. The TCR originated in a man younger than 40 in good health. The sequenced sample consisted of naive CD8+ T cells sorted from blood. The rearrangement joins TRBV11-2 to TRBJ2-7, with a tentative D call TRBD1 (6 bases). Written as DNA, the CDR3 is TGTGCCAGCAGTCAGGGGTTCTACGAGCAGTACTTC. Translated: CASSQGFYEQYF.